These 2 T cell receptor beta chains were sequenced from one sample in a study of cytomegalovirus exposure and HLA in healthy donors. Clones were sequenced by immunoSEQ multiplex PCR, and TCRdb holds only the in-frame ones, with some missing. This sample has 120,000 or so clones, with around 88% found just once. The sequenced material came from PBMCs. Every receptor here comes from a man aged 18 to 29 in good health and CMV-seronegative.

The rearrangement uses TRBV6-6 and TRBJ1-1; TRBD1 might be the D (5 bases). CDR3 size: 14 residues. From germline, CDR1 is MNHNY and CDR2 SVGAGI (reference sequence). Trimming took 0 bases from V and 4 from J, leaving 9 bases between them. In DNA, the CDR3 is TGTGCCAGCAGTTACTCGGGGGGTTTCACTGAAGCTTTCTTT. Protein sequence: CASSYSGGFTEAFF.

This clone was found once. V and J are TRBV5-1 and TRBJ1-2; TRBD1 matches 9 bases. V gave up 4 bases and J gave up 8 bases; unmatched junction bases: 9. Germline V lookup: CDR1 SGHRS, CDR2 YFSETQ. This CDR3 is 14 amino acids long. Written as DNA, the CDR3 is TGCGCCAGCAGCAGTACACAGGGGGCGAGAGGCTACACCTTC. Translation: CASSSTQGARGYTF.